The 27 T cell receptor beta chains reported below all come from one sample, sequenced in a study of shared clonotypes between healthy human individuals. Assay: immunoSEQ multiplex PCR; the TCRdb copy retains only in-frame clones and omits some. This sample carries about 2.1 million clones, just under 95% of them seen once, and the ten largest clones take 1.5% to 2%. CD45RO negativity and positive selection for CCR7 defined naive CD8 cells, a population that excluded terminally differentiated effector memory CD45RA+ cells. Sequences were obtained from naive CD8+ T cells from PBMCs. These receptors were taken from a man aged 18 to 29 in good health. Some clones in this sample may be carry-over from other donors' samples.

CDR3 sequence (DNA): TGTGCCAGCAGCCCAGGAGACAGGGCGAGCACAGATACGCAGTATTTT. Encoded protein: CASSPGDRASTDTQYF. The V call is TRBV7-3, the J call TRBJ2-3; 7 bases align to TRBD1. With V trimmed by 5 bases and J by 0 bases, 8 bases remained unmatched. Germline V gene lookup returns CDR1 SGHTA and CDR2 FQGTGA. The CDR3 is 16 amino acids.

The rearrangement joins TRBV6-5 to TRBJ1-1; 7 bases are shared with TRBD1. Germline V lookup: CDR1 MNHEY, CDR2 SVGAGI. Germline trimming cut 6 bases from V and 4 bases from J; bases unmatched to any gene: 2. This CDR3 has 12 amino acids. The CDR3 spells CASSQGGTEAFF. In DNA, the CDR3 is TGTGCCAGCAGCCAGGGGGGCACTGAAGCTTTCTTT.

The V gene is TRBV4-1, the J gene TRBJ2-1; TRBD1 matches at 11 bases. Looked up from germline, CDR1 is MGHRA and CDR2 is YSYEKL. There are 16 residues in the CDR3. V shed 4 bases, J shed 9 bases, and the junction held 11 bases outside the gene matches. The CDR3: CASSRNPGQGGVEQFF. As DNA, the CDR3 is TGCGCCAGCAGCCGGAACCCGGGACAGGGGGGCGTTGAGCAGTTCTTC.

The chain combines TRBV27 with TRBJ2-7, with 9 bases matching TRBD2. The V gene's germline CDR1 is MNHEY and CDR2 SMNVEV (reference sequence). The trim removed 10 bases at V and 7 bases at J, leaving 20 bases unmatched. The CDR3 is made up of 16 amino acids. The chain's CDR3 is CATREERTSAILEQYF. The DNA of the CDR3 is TGTGCCACCAGAGAGGAGAGGACTAGCGCCATCCTGGAGCAGTACTTC.

V gene TRBV29-1 combines with J gene TRBJ2-3; TRBD2 matches 10 bases. This CDR3 comprises 16 residues. Germline assignment: CDR1 SQVTM and CDR2 ANQGSEA. Trimming at V came to 0 bases and at J to 2 bases, leaving 5 bases not matched to a gene. The CDR3 is CSVEEGTSAFTDTQYF. CDR3 coding DNA: TGCAGCGTTGAAGAGGGGACTAGCGCATTCACAGATACGCAGTATTTT.

The V call is TRBV27, the J call TRBJ1-5; perhaps TRBD1 as D (6 bases). CDR3 length: 14 residues. Trimming cost V 7 bases and J 1 base, with 11 bases left between them. The germline gives CDR1 MNHEY, CDR2 SMNVEV (reference sequence). Here the CDR3 DNA reads TGTGCCAGCAAATACACAGGGAGCAATCAGCCCCAGCATTTT. This translates into CASKYTGSNQPQHF.

The V gene is TRBV4-1, the J gene TRBJ2-7, with D perhaps matching TRBD2 (6 bases). CDR3 size: 18 residues. In germline, CDR1 is MGHRA, CDR2 YSYEKL. V dropped 2 bases and J dropped 2 bases, with 22 bases sitting between them. This CDR3 is CASSQFSTDGDFAYEQYF. The CDR3, as DNA: TGCGCCAGCAGCCAATTTTCTACCGACGGGGACTTCGCCTACGAGCAGTACTTC.

The chain is built from TRBV27 and TRBJ1-1, with 7 bases aligning to TRBD1. V was clipped by 2 bases and J by 6 bases; unmatched bases: 6. Germline loops: CDR1 MNHEY, CDR2 SMNVEV (reference sequence). The CDR3 is 14 amino acids. CDR3 sequence: CASSLRQGVAEAFF. The CDR3 region has the DNA TGTGCCAGCAGTTTAAGGCAGGGGGTCGCTGAAGCTTTCTTT.

The CDR3 DNA follows: TGCGCCAGCAGCCCAAACAGAGCAACTAATGAAAAACTGTTTTTT. Its translation is CASSPNRATNEKLFF. The chain employs TRBV5-1 and TRBJ1-4; D ambiguous. The CDR3 extends over 15 amino acids. Germline CDR1 SGHRS, CDR2 YFSETQ. Trimming stripped 4 bases from V and 0 bases from J, with 10 bases between.

This rearrangement joins TRBV4-1 to TRBJ2-1, with 7 nucleotides matching TRBD2. V dropped 2 bases and J dropped 4; count of bases not matched to a gene: 11. Germline V gene data show CDR1 as MGHRA and CDR2 as YSYEKL. The CDR3 loop spans 17 amino acids. The DNA for the CDR3 is TGCGCCAGCAGCCAATTTGCTAGGACTAGTGAGTACAATGAGCAGTTCTTC. It translates to CASSQFARTSEYNEQFF.

J is TRBJ2-2 and V is TRBV9; D is ambiguous. Trimming stripped 4 bases from V and 1 base from J, with 17 bases between. The CDR3 is 17 amino acids. The germline CDR1 and CDR2 sequences are SGDLS and YYNGEE. The DNA for the CDR3 is TGTGCCAGCAGCTCGTTCTCCCGGACGGTGAACACCGGGGAGCTGTTTTTT. Translation: CASSSFSRTVNTGELFF.

The J gene is TRBJ2-3, the V gene TRBV13; TRBD2 aligns across 9 bases. Germline V gives CDR1 PRHDT, CDR2 FYEKMQ (reference sequence). With 5 bases clipped from V and 5 bases from J, the junction kept 20 bases outside the gene matches. This CDR3 has 19 residues. The CDR3 loop is CASSPRWREGHGLGDTQYF. In nucleotides, the CDR3 is TGTGCCAGCAGCCCCCGTTGGCGGGAGGGCCACGGGTTAGGAGATACGCAGTATTTT.

Remarks on this clone: This sample also contains other DNA sequences that code for the same CDR3. The J gene is TRBJ2-1, the V gene TRBV6-6; D may be TRBD2 (6 bases). Germline assignment: CDR1 MNHNY and CDR2 SVGAGI (reference sequence). Trimming left V 0 bases short and J 4 bases short, with 10 bases between. The CDR3 has 15 residues. The CDR3 nucleotides are TGTGCCAGCAGTTACTCGGGGACTGCGTACAATGAGCAGTTCTTC. As protein: CASSYSGTAYNEQFF.

A word on this clone: Other DNA sequences in this sample translate to the same CDR3. The rearrangement joins TRBV11-2 to TRBJ2-2; D ambiguous. The CDR3 is 11 amino acids. Germline V gene data show CDR1 as SGHAT and CDR2 as FQNNGV. V was clipped by 5 bases and J by 6 bases, with 4 bases between them. The CDR3 here is CASSRPGELFF. The DNA for the CDR3 is TGTGCCAGCAGCCGGCCCGGGGAGCTGTTTTTT.

This sequence joins TRBV27 and TRBJ2-3; D is perhaps TRBD1 or TRBD2 (6 bases each). Germline CDR1 and CDR2: MNHEY and SMNVEV (reference sequence). The CDR3 extends over 15 amino acids. V lost 3 bases, J lost 6 bases, and 16 bases lay in between. CDR3 bases: TGTGCCAGCAGTTTGGTTTGGGGGGCTGATGATACGCAGTATTTT. This encodes CASSLVWGADDTQYF.

This clone was detected once. The V call is TRBV7-3, the J call TRBJ2-5, with D maybe TRBD2 (6 bases). With 5 bases removed from V and 3 bases from J, the gap between germline ends came to 13 bases. The CDR3 runs 14 residues. Germline CDR1 is SGHTA and CDR2 is FQGTGA. The CDR3 DNA is TGTGCCAGCAGCCCCGACCCGGGAGAAGAGACCCAGTACTTC. Translating it yields CASSPDPGEETQYF.

The chain combines TRBV15 with TRBJ1-4, with D unclear. From germline, CDR1 is LNHNV and CDR2 YYDKDF (reference sequence). Trimming took 6 bases from V and 5 from J, leaving 16 bases between them. The CDR3 has 15 amino acids. DNA of the CDR3: TGTGCCACCAGGCGACGGAGGTCAGTAAATGAAAAACTGTTTTTT. Its translation: CATRRRRSVNEKLFF.

The chain is built from TRBV7-6 and TRBJ2-3, with D hard to call. Germline V gene data show CDR1 as SGHVS and CDR2 as FNYEAQ. The V gene lost 5 bases and the J gene lost 0 bases, with 12 bases spanning the gap. This CDR3 has 15 residues. CDR3 loop: CASSADPRSTDTQYF. The CDR3 DNA follows: TGTGCCAGCAGCGCGGATCCCCGAAGCACAGATACGCAGTATTTT.

The V and J genes are TRBV18 and TRBJ2-7, with no clear D. The CDR3 is made up of 14 amino acids. V lost 4 bases to trimming and J lost 7 bases, with 17 bases between them. Germline assignment: CDR1 KGHSH and CDR2 LQKENI. Here the CDR3 DNA reads TGTGCCAGCTCACGGGGTCCTACTACGGGTGAGCAGTACTTC. The encoded protein is CASSRGPTTGEQYF.

The chain uses TRBV9 and TRBJ2-1; tentative D call: TRBD2 (6 bases). V lost 4 bases and J lost 2, with 19 bases in between. The CDR3 is made up of 17 amino acids. The germline V gene has CDR1 SGDLS and CDR2 YYNGEE. CDR3 in amino acids: CASSLSATRGTYNEQFF. The CDR3 nucleotides are TGTGCCAGCAGCCTCTCCGCGACTAGAGGGACCTACAATGAGCAGTTCTTC. Complete variable domain (other parts from reference TRBV9 and TRBJ2-1): DSGVTQTPKHLITATGQRVTLRCSPRSGDLSVYWYQQSLDQGLQFLIQYYNGEERAKGNILERFSAQQFPDLHSELNLSSLELGDSALYFCASSLSATRGTYNEQFFGPGTRLTVL.

The chain employs TRBV7-8 and TRBJ1-2, with D possibly matching TRBD1 (6 bases). V was pared by 11 bases and J by 4 bases, with 11 bases between. The length of the CDR3 is 11 residues. CDR1 is SGHVS and CDR2 is FQNEAQ in the germline V gene. CDR3 DNA: TGTGCCTCGGGACATGGCTATGGCTACACCTTC. Translation gives CASGHGYGYTF.

The J gene is TRBJ1-2, the V gene TRBV15; the D is unclear. The CDR3 is 14 residues long. The V gene's germline CDR1 is LNHNV and CDR2 YYDKDF (reference sequence). Trimming took 5 bases from V and 4 from J, leaving 14 bases between them. The CDR3 nucleotides are TGTGCCACCAGCGCCGGACGGGCCACCTATGGCTACACCTTC. Protein: CATSAGRATYGYTF.

The chain uses TRBV7-9 and TRBJ2-7; 7 bases line up with TRBD2. The germline CDR1 and CDR2 sequences are SEHNR and FQNEAQ (reference sequence). Germline trimming cut 5 bases from V and 5 bases from J; bases unmatched to any gene: 6. There are 13 residues in the CDR3. As DNA, the CDR3 is TGTGCCAGCAGCAGCCCGGGGGGTGACGAGCAGTACTTC. Translated: CASSSPGGDEQYF.

This chain joins TRBV21-1 and TRBJ2-7; the D call TRBD1 from the table was never checked on the DNA. TRBV21-1 is flagged as a pseudogene. There are 14 residues in the CDR3. CDR3 sequence (DNA): TGTGCCAGCAGCACGAGGGACAGTCTCTACGAGCAGTACTTC. The encoded protein is CASSTRDSLYEQYF.

A remark on this clone: Other DNA sequences in the same sample also yield this CDR3. The rearrangement uses TRBV28 and TRBJ1-1; 8 bases agree with TRBD1. V lost 2 bases to trimming and J lost 4 bases; unmatched junction nucleotides: 0. CDR3 size: 13 residues. Germline V gene data show CDR1 as MDHEN and CDR2 as SYDVKM. The CDR3 DNA sequence: TGTGCCAGCAGTTTAGGGACAGGCACTGAAGCTTTCTTT. Its translation is CASSLGTGTEAFF.

On this clone: Other nucleotide sequences in the sample specify the same CDR3. This chain connects TRBV29-1 to TRBJ2-2, with D unclear. V was trimmed by 4 bases and J by 2 bases, leaving 5 bases between them. The V gene's germline CDR1 is SQVTM and CDR2 ANQGSEA. The CDR3 is 12 residues long. The chain's CDR3 is CSVGANTGELFF. The CDR3 bases are TGCAGCGTTGGGGCAAACACCGGGGAGCTGTTTTTT.

The rearrangement links TRBV5-6 to TRBJ1-5; D may be TRBD1 (5 bases). The CDR3 runs 14 residues. Trimming shortened V by 1 base and J by 4 bases, and 9 bases separated the two germline ends. Per the germline V gene, CDR1 is SGHDT and CDR2 is YYEEEE. Here the CDR3 reads CASSLFGTNQPQHF. The CDR3 DNA follows: TGTGCCAGCAGCTTGTTCGGGACTAATCAGCCCCAGCATTTT.